The TCR beta chain described here comes from a study of shared clonotypes between healthy human individuals. Findings of the study overall: Clonotypes which were not shared had lower generation probabilities than clonotypes that all four donors shared.

The sample holds one count of this clone. Its antigen remains unidentified. Measured with immunoSEQ multiplex PCR; TCRdb has only the in-frame clones, and not every one. The sample holds over a million clones, about four fifths seen once. In the CD4+ fraction, cells were divided into CD45RA+ naive and CD45RA-negative memory subsets. Germline CDR1 reads SGHDT; CDR2 reads YYEEEE. This CDR3 is built from 16 residues. With 0 bases clipped from V and 2 bases from J, the junction kept 4 bases outside the gene matches. The chain links TRBV5-6 to TRBJ2-3; 9 nucleotides agree with TRBD2. The sample was memory CD4+ T cells from PBMCs. Subset of the sample: CD45RA-negative fraction. This sequence originates from a young man in good health. Some clones in this sample may be carry-over from other donors' samples. CDR3 sequence (DNA): TGTGCCAGCAGCTTGGGCCTAGCGGGACCCACAGATACGCAGTATTTT. This codes for CASSLGLAGPTDTQYF. The full variable domain, its missing parts supplied by reference TRBV5-6 and TRBJ2-3, is DAGVTQSPTHLIKTRGQQVTLRCSPKSGHDTVSWYQQALGQGPQFIFQYYEEEERQRGNFPDRFSGHQFPNYSSELNVNALLLGDSALYLCASSLGLAGPTDTQYFGPGTRLTVL.